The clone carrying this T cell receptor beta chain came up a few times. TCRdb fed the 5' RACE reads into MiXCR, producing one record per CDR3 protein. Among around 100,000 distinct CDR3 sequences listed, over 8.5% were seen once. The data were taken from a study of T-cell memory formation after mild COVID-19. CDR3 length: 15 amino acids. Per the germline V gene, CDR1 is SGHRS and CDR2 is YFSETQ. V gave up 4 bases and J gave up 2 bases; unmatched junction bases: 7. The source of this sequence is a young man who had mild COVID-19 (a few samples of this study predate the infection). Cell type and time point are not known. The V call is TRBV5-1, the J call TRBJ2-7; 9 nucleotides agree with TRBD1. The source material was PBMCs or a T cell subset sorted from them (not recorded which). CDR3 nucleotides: TGCGCCAGCAGCCCAGGGACAGGGCAAGCCTACGAGCAGTACGTC. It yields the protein CASSPGTGQAYEQYV.